The rows below give T cell receptor beta chains drawn from one sample of a study of blood T cell repertoires in COVID-19. Generated by immunoSEQ multiplex PCR, the TCRdb table keeps only in-frame clones and is missing some. The sample carries under 350,000 clones, about nine tenths recorded once. Sequenced sample: PBMCs or T cells enriched from blood (not recorded which). These receptors were obtained from a man aged 25-40 years who had recovered from COVID-19. The CDR3 runs from the conserved cysteine through the conserved F or W. A D gene is named only where the DNA matches it firmly. Expanded clones get a size class; other rows say once, few or many, or leave the size out.

>-|TRBV3-1/TRBV3-2|TRBJ2-3|-
CASSQDWAGLGDTQYF
TGTGCCAGCAGCCAAGATTGGGCAGGCCTCGGAGATACGCAGTATTTT
>-|TRBV28|TRBJ2-5|TRBD1
CASSPPGTVQETQYF
TGTGCCAGCAGTCCGCCCGGGACAGTCCAAGAGACCCAGTACTTC
>-|TRBV4-2|TRBJ1-2|-
CASSQAAGQSYTF
TGTGCCAGCAGCCAAGCGGCAGGACAGAGCTACACCTTC
>-|TRBV7-8|TRBJ2-1|-
CASSLLTGNNEQFF
TGTGCCAGCAGCTTACTAACAGGTAACAATGAGCAGTTCTTC
>-|TRBV5-1|TRBJ2-2|-
CASSSDKGVNTGELFF
TGCGCCAGCAGCTCTGATAAGGGGGTAAACACCGGGGAGCTGTTTTTT
>-|TRBV11-2|TRBJ2-2|-
CASSRSTANTGELFF
TGTGCCAGCAGCCGTAGCACCGCGAACACCGGGGAGCTGTTTTTT
>-|TRBV21-1|TRBJ1-1|-
CASSKRGTSAFF
TGTGCCAGCAGCAAAAGGGGGACATCAGCTTTCTTT
>-|TRBV25-1|TRBJ2-7|-
CASSEYVTSGEQYF
TGTGCCAGCAGTGAATATGTAACCTCGGGGGAGCAGTACTTC
>-|TRBV19|TRBJ2-2|-
CASSPTNTGTNTGELFF
TGTGCCAGTAGCCCCACGAACACCGGGACTAACACCGGGGAGCTGTTTTTT
>-|TRBV11-2|TRBJ2-7|-
CASSLVRGAHEQYF
TGTGCCAGCAGCTTAGTACGGGGGGCCCACGAGCAGTACTTC
>-|TRBV2|TRBJ1-5|TRBD1
CASSRIQGASNQPQHF
TGTGCCAGCAGCAGGATTCAGGGGGCAAGCAATCAGCCCCAGCATTTT
>-|TRBV5-1|TRBJ1-4|TRBD1
CASSEGTGGGKLFF
TGCGCCAGCAGCGAAGGGACAGGGGGAGGAAAACTGTTTTTT
>-|TRBV5-5|TRBJ1-2|-
CASSLSGIYGYTF
TGTGCCAGCAGCTTATCAGGAATCTATGGCTACACCTTC
>once|TRBV6-1|TRBJ1-4|-
CASSEGGRGEKLFF
TGTGCCAGCAGTGAAGGCGGCAGGGGTGAAAAACTGTTTTTT